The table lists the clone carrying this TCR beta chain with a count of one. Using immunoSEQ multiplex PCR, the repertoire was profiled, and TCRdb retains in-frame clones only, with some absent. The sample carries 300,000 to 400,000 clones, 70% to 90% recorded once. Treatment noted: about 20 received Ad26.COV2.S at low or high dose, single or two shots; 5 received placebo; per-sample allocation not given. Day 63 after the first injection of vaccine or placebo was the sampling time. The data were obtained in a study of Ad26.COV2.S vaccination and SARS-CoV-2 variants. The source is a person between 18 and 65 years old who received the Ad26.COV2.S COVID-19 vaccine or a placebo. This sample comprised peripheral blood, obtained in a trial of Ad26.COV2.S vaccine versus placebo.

CDR3 loop: CASSIRQGGTEAFF. The CDR3 DNA reads as TGTGCCAGTAGTATTCGACAGGGAGGAACTGAAGCTTTCTTT. The chain carries TRBV19 and TRBJ1-1, with 7 bases fitting TRBD1. With V trimmed by 3 bases and J by 5 bases, 6 bases remained unmatched. CDR3 length: 14 amino acids. In germline, CDR1 is LNHDA, CDR2 SQIVND (reference sequence).